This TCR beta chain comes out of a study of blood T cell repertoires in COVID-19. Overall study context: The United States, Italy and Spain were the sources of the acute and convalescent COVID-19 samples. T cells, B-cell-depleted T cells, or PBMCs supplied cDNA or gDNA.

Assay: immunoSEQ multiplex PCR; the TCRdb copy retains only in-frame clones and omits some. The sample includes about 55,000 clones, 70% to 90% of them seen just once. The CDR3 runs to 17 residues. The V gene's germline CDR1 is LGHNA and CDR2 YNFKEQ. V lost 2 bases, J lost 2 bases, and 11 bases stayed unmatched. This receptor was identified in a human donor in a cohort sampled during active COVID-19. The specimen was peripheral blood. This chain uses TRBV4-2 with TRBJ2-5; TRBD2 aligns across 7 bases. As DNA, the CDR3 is TGTGCCAGCAGCCAACGAGCTGGTCGGCGGGAGCAAGAGACCCAGTACTTC. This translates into CASSQRAGRREQETQYF.